A single TCR beta chain is shown here with its context. Its antigen remains unidentified. This entry comes from a study of OX40 agonist ivuxolimab in advanced cancers. Study background: The drug used for patients, ivuxolimab, was an agonistic anti-OX40 (CD134) antibody. Findings and limits, study-wide: With doses of 0.1-3.0 mg/kg, partial responders showed among the lowest clonal expansion.

CDR1 and CDR2 (germline): SGHNT, YYREEE (reference sequence). The V segment lost 4 bases and the J segment 2 bases; nucleotides outside the gene matches: 6. This CDR3 comprises 16 residues. Only in-frame clones appear in the TCRdb table, and some are missing; sequencing was by immunoSEQ multiplex PCR. The repertoire has tens of thousands of clones, almost 90% of them found once; the top ten carry about 7.8%. The sample here was CD4+ or CD8+ T cells sorted from blood, taken in a trial of the OX40 agonist ivuxolimab. The chain couples TRBV5-4 to TRBJ2-5; TRBD2 matches at 12 bases. The source of this sequence is an adult with an advanced solid tumor such as melanoma, head and neck, liver or kidney cancer. In DNA form, the CDR3 reads TGTGCCAGCAGCCCGGGACTAGCGGGTCTACAAGAGACCCAGTACTTC. It yields the protein CASSPGLAGLQETQYF.